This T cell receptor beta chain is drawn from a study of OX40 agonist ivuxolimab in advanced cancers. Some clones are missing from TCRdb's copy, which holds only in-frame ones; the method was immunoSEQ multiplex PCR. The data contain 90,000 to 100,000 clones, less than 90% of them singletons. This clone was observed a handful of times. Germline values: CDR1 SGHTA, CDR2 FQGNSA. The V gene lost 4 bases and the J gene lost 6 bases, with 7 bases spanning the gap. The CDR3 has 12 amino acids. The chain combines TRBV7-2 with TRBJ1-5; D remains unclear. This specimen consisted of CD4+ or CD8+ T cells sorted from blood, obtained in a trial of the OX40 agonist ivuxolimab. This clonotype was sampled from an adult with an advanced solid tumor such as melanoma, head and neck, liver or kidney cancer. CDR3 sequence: CASSSVGQPQHF. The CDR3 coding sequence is TGTGCCAGCAGCTCAGTCGGTCAGCCCCAGCATTTT.